This T cell receptor (beta chain) originates from a study of siplizumab effects on memory and regulatory T cells. Overall study findings and caveats: Unstimulated subsets accounted for the mapping of only a minor share of the clones that were alloreactive. Alloreactive sequences that could be traced to unstimulated CD4+ memory cells showed a significant reduction under siplizumab. Mappable CD4+ clones that were alloreactive averaged 68.8% Treg-derived with siplizumab versus around 27% in controls. Naive versus memory phenotype went unassigned for roughly 75-95% of proliferating CD4+ or CD8+ clones.

On this clone itself: The target antigen is unknown.

From germline, CDR1 is SGHTA and CDR2 FQGTGA. V was pared by 8 bases and J by 5 bases, with 12 bases between. The CDR3 is 12 amino acids. Profiling relied on immunoSEQ multiplex PCR, and the TCRdb table lists in-frame clones only, not all of them. The repertoire consists of just over 50,000 clones, with under 98% occurring once and the leading ten covering 0.55% to 0.65%. Sample: naive CD4+ T cells sorted from blood. This chain links TRBV7-3 with TRBJ2-5, with D possibly matching TRBD2 (6 bases). This clonotype originated in a human donor in good health. CDR3 sequence: CASGGAGETQYF. In DNA form, the CDR3 reads TGTGCCAGCGGTGGCGCGGGGGAGACCCAGTACTTC.